The present entry profiles one TCR beta chain with its context. These data are taken from a study of blood T cell repertoires in COVID-19. Study information: The United States, Italy and Spain supplied acute and convalescent COVID-19 samples.

V lost 4 bases and J 2 bases, leaving 9 bases between the germline ends. CDR3 length equals 14 residues. CDR1 and CDR2 (germline): KGHSH, LQKENI. The protocol was immunoSEQ multiplex PCR, while the TCRdb copy is restricted to in-frame clones and leaves out a portion. The table includes about 210,000 clones, 75% to 85% detected once. The chain uses TRBV18 and TRBJ1-5, with D perhaps TRBD1 (5 bases). This TCR was sampled from a man in his forties or fifties with active or convalescent COVID-19. The specimen sequenced was peripheral blood. Here the CDR3 DNA reads TGTGCCAGCTCACGGATAGGGGGCAATCAGCCCCAGCATTTT. This codes for CASSRIGGNQPQHF.